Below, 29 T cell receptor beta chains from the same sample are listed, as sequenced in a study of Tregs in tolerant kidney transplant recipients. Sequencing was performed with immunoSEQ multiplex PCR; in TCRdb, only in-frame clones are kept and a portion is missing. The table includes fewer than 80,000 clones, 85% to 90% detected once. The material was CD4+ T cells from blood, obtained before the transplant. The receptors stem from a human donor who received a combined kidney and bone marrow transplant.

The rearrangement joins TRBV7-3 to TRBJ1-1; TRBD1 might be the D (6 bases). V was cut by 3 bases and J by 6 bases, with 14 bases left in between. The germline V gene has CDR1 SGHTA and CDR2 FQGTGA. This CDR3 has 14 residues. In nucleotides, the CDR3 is TGTGCCAGCAGCTTGCGGAGGGGGGGCGCTGAAGCTTTCTTT. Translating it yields CASSLRRGGAEAFF.

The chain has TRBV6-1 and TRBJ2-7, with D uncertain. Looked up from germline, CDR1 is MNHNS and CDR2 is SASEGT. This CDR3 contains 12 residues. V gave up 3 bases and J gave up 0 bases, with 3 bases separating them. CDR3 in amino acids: CASSEASYEQYF. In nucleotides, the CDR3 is TGTGCCAGCAGTGAGGCCTCCTACGAGCAGTACTTC.

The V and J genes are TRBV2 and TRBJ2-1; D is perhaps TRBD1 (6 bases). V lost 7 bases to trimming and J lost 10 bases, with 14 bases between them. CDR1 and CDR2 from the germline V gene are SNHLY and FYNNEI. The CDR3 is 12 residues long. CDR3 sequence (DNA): TGTGCCAGCATTAGACGGGACACCGAGCAGTTCTTC. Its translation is CASIRRDTEQFF.

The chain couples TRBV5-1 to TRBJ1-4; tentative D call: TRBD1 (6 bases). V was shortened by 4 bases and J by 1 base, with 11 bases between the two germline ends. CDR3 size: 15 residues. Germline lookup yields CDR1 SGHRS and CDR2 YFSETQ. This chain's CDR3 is CASSPETGTNEKLFF. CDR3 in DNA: TGCGCCAGCAGCCCAGAGACAGGAACTAATGAAAAACTGTTTTTT.

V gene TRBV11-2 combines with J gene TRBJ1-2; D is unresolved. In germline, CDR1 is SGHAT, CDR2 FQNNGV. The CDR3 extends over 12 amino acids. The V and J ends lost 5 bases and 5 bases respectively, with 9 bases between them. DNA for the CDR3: TGTGCCAGCAGCCTTATAGCGTATGGCTACACCTTC. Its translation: CASSLIAYGYTF.

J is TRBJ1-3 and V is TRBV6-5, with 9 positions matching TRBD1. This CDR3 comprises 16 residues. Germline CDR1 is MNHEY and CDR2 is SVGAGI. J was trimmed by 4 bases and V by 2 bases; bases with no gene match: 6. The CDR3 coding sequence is TGTGCCAGCAGTTACCGAGGACAGGGGAGAGGAAACACCATATATTTT. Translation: CASSYRGQGRGNTIYF.

CDR3 sequence reads: CASSLTGDTQYF. The CDR3 DNA is TGTGCCAGCTCCTTAACCGGGGATACGCAGTATTTT. The V and J genes are TRBV2 and TRBJ2-3; D ambiguous. The CDR3 sequence is 12 residues long. Trimming left V 8 bases short and J 6 bases short, with 12 bases between. Germline CDR1 is SNHLY and CDR2 is FYNNEI. The full variable domain, in which reference TRBV2 and TRBJ2-3 provide the parts outside the CDR3, is EPEVTQTPSHQVTQMGQEVILRCVPISNHLYFYWYRQILGQKVEFLVSFYNNEISEKSEIFDDQFSVERPDGSNFTLKIRSTKLEDSAMYFCASSLTGDTQYFGPGTRLTVL.

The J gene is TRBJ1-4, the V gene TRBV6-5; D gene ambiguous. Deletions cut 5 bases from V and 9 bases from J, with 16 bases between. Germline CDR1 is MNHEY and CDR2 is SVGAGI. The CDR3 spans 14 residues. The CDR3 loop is CASSTAGFSKKLFF. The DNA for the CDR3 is TGTGCCAGCAGTACGGCGGGGTTCTCTAAAAAACTGTTTTTT.

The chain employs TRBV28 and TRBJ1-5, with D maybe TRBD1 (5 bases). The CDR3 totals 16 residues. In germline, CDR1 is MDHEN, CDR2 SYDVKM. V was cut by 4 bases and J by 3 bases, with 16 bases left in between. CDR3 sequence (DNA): TGTGCCAGCAGTTCCCCGGTGGGGCAGAACAATCAGCCCCAGCATTTT. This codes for CASSSPVGQNNQPQHF.

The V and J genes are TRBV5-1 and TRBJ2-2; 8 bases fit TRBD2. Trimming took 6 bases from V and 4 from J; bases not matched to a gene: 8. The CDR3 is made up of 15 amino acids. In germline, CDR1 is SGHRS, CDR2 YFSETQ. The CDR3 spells CASMGLAGGTGELFF. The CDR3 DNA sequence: TGCGCCAGCATGGGGTTGGCGGGAGGCACCGGGGAGCTGTTTTTT.

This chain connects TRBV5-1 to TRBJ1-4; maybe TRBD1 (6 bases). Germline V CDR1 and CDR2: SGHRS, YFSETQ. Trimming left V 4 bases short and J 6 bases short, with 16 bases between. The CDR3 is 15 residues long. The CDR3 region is CASSIRGQGDEKLFF. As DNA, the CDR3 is TGCGCCAGCAGCATCAGGGGTCAGGGAGATGAAAAACTGTTTTTT.

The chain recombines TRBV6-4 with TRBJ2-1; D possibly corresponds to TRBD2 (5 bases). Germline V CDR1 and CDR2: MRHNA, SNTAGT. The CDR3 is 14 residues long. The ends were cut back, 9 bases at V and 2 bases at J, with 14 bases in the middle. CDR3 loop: CASSAEATYNEQFF. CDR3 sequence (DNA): TGTGCCAGTTCAGCGGAGGCTACCTACAATGAGCAGTTCTTC.

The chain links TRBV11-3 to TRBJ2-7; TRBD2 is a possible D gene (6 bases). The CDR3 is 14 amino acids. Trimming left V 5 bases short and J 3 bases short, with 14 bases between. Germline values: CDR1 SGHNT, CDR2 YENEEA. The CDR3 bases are TGTGCCAGCAGCCCGGCCGGAGGGAACTACGAGCAGTACTTC. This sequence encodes CASSPAGGNYEQYF.

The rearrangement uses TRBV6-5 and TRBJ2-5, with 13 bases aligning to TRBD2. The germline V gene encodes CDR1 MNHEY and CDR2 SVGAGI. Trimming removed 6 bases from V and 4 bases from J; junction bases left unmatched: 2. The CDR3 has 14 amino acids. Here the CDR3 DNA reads TGTGCCAGCAGACTAGCGGGAGGGATAGAGACCCAGTACTTC. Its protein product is CASRLAGGIETQYF.

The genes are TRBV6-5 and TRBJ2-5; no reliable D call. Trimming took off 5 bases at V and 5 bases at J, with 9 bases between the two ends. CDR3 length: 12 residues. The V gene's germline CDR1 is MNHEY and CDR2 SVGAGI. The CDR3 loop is CASSAPKETQYF. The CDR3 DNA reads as TGTGCCAGCAGTGCGCCTAAGGAGACCCAGTACTTC.

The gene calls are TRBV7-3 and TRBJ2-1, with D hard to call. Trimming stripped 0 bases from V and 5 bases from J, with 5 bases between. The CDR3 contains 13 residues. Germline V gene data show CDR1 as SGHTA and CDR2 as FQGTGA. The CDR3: CASSLTRNNEQFF. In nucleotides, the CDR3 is TGTGCCAGCAGCTTAACCAGAAACAATGAGCAGTTCTTC.

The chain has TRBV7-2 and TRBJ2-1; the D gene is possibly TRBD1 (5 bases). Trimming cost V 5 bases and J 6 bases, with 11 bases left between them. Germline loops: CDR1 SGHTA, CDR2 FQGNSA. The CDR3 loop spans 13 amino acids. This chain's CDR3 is CASSDRRANEQFF. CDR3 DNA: TGTGCCAGCAGCGACAGACGGGCCAATGAGCAGTTCTTC.

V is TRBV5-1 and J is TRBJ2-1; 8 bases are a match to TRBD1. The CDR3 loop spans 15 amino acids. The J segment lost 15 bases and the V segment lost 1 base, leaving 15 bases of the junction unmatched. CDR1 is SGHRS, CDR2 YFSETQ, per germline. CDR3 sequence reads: CASSLIGQGAQGWFF. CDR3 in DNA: TGCGCCAGCAGCTTGATCGGGCAGGGGGCCCAGGGGTGGTTCTTC.

The CDR3 reads CASRGGQNEQFF. The CDR3 bases are TGTGCCAGCAGGGGGGGACAGAATGAGCAGTTCTTC. This sequence joins TRBV2 and TRBJ2-1, with D possibly matching TRBD1 (7 bases). Germline-derived CDR1 and CDR2 are SNHLY and FYNNEI. This CDR3 has 12 residues. Trimming removed 6 bases at V and 7 bases at J, with 10 bases between.

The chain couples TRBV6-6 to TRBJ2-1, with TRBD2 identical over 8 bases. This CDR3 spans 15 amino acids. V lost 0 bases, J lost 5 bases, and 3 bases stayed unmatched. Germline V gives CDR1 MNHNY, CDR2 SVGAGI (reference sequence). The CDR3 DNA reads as TGTGCCAGCAGTTACTCCGGGGGGGGCAACAATGAGCAGTTCTTC. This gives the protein CASSYSGGGNNEQFF.

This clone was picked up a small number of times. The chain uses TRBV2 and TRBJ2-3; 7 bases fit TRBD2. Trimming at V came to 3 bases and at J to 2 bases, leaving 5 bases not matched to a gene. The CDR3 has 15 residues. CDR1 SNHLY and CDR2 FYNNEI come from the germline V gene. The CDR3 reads CASSEGGQNTDTQYF. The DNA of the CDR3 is TGTGCCAGCAGTGAGGGAGGGCAAAACACAGATACGCAGTATTTT.

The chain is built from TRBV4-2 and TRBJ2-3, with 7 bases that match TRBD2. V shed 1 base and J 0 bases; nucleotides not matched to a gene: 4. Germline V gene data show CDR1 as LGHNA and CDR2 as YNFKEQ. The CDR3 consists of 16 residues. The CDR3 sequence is CASSQGERGSTDTQYF. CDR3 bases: TGTGCCAGCAGCCAAGGAGAGCGGGGTAGCACAGATACGCAGTATTTT.

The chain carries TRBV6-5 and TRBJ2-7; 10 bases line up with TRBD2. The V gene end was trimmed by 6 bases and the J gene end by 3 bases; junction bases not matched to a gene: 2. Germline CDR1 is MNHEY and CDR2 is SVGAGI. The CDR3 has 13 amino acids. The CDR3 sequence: CASRLAGGYEQYF. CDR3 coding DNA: TGTGCCAGCAGGTTAGCGGGAGGCTACGAGCAGTACTTC.

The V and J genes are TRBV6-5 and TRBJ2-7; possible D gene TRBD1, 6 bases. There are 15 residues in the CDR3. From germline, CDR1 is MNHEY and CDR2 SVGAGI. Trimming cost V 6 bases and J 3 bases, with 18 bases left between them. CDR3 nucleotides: TGTGCCAGCAGCCCGATCCAGGGGTCCGTCTACGAGCAGTACTTC. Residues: CASSPIQGSVYEQYF.

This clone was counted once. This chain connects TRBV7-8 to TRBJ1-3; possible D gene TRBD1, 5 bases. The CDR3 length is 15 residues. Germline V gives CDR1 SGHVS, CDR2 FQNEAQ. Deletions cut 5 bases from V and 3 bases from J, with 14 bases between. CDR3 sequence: CASSLPGLHGNTIYF. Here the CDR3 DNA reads TGTGCCAGCAGCCTCCCGGGACTGCATGGAAACACCATATATTTT. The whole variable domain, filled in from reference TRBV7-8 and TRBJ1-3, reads GAGVSQSPRYKVAKRGQDVALRCDPISGHVSLFWYQQALGQGPEFLTYFQNEAQLDKSGLPSDRFFAERPEGSVSTLKIQRTQQEDSAVYLCASSLPGLHGNTIYFGEGSWLTVV.

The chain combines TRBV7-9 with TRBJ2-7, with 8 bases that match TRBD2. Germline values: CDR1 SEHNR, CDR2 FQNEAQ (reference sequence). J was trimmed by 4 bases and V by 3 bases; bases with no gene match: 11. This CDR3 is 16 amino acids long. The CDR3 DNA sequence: TGTGCCAGCAGCTTTATCTACGGGACTAGGGAATACGAGCAGTACTTC. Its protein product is CASSFIYGTREYEQYF.

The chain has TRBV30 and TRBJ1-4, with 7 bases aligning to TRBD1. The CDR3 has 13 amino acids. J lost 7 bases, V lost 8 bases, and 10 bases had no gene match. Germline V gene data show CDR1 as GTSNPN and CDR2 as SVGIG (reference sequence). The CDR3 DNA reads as TGTGCCCAGACTTCGGGACAGACTGAAAAACTGTTTTTT. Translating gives CAQTSGQTEKLFF.

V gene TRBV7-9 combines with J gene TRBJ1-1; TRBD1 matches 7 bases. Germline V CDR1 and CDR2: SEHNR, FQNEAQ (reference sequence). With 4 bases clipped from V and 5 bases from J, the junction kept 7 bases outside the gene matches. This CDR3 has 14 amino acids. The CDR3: CASSSRGIWTEAFF. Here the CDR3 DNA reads TGTGCCAGCAGCTCCAGGGGGATTTGGACTGAAGCTTTCTTT.

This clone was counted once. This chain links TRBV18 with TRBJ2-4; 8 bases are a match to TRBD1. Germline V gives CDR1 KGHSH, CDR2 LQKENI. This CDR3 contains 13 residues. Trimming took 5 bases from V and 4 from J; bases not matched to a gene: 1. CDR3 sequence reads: CASSGQGKNIQYF. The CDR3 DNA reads TGTGCCAGCTCAGGACAGGGAAAAAACATTCAGTACTTC.